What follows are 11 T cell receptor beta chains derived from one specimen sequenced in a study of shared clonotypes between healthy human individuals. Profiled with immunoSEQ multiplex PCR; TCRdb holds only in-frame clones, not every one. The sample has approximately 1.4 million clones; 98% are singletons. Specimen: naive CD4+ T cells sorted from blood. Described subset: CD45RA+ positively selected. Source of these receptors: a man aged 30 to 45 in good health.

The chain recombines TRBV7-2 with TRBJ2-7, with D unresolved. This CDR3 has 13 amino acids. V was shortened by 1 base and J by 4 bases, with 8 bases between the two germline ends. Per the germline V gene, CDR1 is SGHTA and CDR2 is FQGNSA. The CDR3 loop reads CASSLGQKYEQYF. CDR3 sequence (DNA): TGTGCCAGCAGCTTAGGCCAGAAATACGAGCAGTACTTC.

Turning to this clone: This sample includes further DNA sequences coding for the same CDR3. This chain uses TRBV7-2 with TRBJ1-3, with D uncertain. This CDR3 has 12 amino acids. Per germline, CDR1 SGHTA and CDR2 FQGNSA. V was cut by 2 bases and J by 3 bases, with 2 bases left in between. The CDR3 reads CASSLSGNTIYF. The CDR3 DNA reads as TGTGCCAGCAGCTTAAGTGGAAACACCATATATTTT. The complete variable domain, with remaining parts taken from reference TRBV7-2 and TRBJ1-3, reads GAGVSQSPSNKVTEKGKDVELRCDPISGHTALYWYRQSLGQGLEFLIYFQGNSAPDKSGLPSDRFSAERTGGSVSTLTIQRTQQEDSAVYLCASSLSGNTIYFGEGSWLTVV.

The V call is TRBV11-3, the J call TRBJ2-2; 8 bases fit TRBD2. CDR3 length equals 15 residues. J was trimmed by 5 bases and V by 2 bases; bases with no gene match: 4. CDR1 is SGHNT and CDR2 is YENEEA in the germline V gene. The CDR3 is CASSLTGGVTGELFF. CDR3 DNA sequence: TGTGCCAGCAGCTTAACGGGAGGGGTAACCGGGGAGCTGTTTTTT.

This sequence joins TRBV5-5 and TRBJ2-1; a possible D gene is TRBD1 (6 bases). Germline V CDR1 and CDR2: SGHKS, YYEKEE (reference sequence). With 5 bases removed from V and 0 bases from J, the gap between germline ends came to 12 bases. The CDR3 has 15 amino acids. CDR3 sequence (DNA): TGTGCCAGCAGGTGGGACATTAGCTCCTACAATGAGCAGTTCTTC. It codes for CASRWDISSYNEQFF.

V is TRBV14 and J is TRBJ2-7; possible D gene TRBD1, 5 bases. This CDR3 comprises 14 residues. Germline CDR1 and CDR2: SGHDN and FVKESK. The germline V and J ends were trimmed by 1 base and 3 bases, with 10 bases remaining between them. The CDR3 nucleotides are TGTGCCAGCAGCCAAGTGGACATCTACTACGAGCAGTACTTC. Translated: CASSQVDIYYEQYF.

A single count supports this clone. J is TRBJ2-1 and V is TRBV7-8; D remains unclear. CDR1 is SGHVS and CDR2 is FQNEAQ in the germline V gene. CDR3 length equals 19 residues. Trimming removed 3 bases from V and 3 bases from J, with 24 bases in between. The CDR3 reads CASSFTRRSAPKSYNEQFF. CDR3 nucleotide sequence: TGTGCCAGCAGCTTCACCCGGCGGTCGGCCCCTAAAAGCTACAATGAGCAGTTCTTC.

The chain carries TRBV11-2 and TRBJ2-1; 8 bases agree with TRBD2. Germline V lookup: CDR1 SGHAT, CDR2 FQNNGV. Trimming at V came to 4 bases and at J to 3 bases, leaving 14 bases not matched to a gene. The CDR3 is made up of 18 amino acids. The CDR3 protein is CASSSRVGGTSSYNEQFF. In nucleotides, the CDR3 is TGTGCCAGCAGCTCACGGGTGGGGGGGACTAGTAGCTACAATGAGCAGTTCTTC. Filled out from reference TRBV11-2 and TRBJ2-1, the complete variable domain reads EAGVAQSPRYKIIEKRQSVAFWCNPISGHATLYWYQQILGQGPKLLIQFQNNGVVDDSQLPKDRFSAERLKGVDSTLKIQPAKLEDSAVYLCASSSRVGGTSSYNEQFFGPGTRLTVL.

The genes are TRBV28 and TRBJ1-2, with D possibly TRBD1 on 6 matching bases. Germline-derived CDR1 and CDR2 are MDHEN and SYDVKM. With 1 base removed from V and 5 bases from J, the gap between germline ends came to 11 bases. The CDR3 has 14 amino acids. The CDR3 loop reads CASSLYREDYGYTF. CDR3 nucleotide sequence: TGTGCCAGCAGTTTATACAGGGAAGATTATGGCTACACCTTC.

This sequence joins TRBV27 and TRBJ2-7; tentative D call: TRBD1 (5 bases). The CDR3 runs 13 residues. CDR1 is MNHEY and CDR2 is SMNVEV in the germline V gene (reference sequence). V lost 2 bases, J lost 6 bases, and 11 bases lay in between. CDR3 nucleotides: TGTGCCAGCAGTTTAAGGGGTGGGTCCGAGCAGTACTTC. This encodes CASSLRGGSEQYF.

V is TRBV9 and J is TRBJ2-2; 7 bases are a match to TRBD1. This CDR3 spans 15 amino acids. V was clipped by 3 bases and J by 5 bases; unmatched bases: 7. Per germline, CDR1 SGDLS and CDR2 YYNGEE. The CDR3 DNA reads TGTGCCAGCAGCGCAGTGGGCAGGGGGACCGGGGAGCTGTTTTTT. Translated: CASSAVGRGTGELFF.

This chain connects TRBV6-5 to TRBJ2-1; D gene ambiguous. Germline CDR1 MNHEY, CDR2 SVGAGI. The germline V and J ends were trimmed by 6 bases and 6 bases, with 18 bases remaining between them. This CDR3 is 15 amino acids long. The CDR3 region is CASSPGLLGRNEQFF. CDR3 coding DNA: TGTGCCAGCAGCCCCGGGCTTCTAGGGCGCAATGAGCAGTTCTTC.